The rows below give T cell receptor delta chains drawn from one sample of a study of delta chains in infants with herpesvirus infections. TCRdb reran clone calling via CATT on the RT-PCR reads. The table records about 1,500 delta-chain clones, 25% to 35% of them present only once. Sequenced here: peripheral blood, sampled at time point 1 of longitudinal follow-up. The receptors were sampled from a human donor who was a Ugandan infant, either HIV-exposed or HIV-unexposed (not recorded which). The CDR3 runs from the conserved cysteine through the conserved F or W. The order of the fields is V gene, clone size, CDR3 length, J gene, D gene, CDR3 protein, CDR3 DNA. A D gene is named only where the DNA matches it firmly. Expanded clones are given a class, and other clones once, few, many or no size at all.

v_gene: TRAV38-2/DV8; abundance: large; len: 19; j_gene: TRDJ1; d_gene: TRDD3; CDR3aa: CAYTLPDVGDTPYTDKLIF; CDR3nt: TGTGCTTATACCCTGCCCGACGTAGGGGATACTCCGTACACCGATAAACTCATCTTT
v_gene: TRDV2; abundance: large; len: 15; j_gene: TRDJ1; d_gene: TRDD3; CDR3aa: CACESLGDRTDKLIF; CDR3nt: TGTGCCTGTGAATCTCTGGGGGATCGTACCGATAAACTCATCTTT
v_gene: TRDV1; abundance: NA; len: 24; j_gene: TRDJ1; d_gene: TRDD3; CDR3aa: CALGEKIAVPGDAQDDRYTDKLIF; CDR3nt: TGTGCTCTTGGGGAAAAGATTGCGGTGCCGGGGGATGCCCAGGACGATAGATACACCGATAAACTCATCTTT
v_gene: TRDV1; abundance: NA; len: 14; j_gene: TRDJ1; d_gene: TRDD3; CDR3aa: CALEAGGYTDKLIF; CDR3nt: TGTGCTCTCGAAGCTGGGGGATACACCGATAAACTCATCTTT
v_gene: TRDV2; abundance: NA; len: 18; j_gene: TRDJ3; d_gene: TRDD3; CDR3aa: CACDTTGGYAWDTRQMFF; CDR3nt: TGTGCCTGTGACACAACTGGGGGATACGCCTGGGACACCCGACAGATGTTTTTC
v_gene: TRAV36/DV7; abundance: few; len: 14; j_gene: TRDJ1; d_gene: TRDD2; CDR3aa: CARDPSLYTDKLIF; CDR3nt: TGTGCCCGCGATCCTTCCTTGTACACCGATAAACTCATCTTT
v_gene: TRDV2; abundance: medium-sized; len: 15; j_gene: TRDJ2; d_gene: TRDD3; CDR3aa: CACDKLGDLTAQLFF; CDR3nt: TGTGCCTGTGACAAACTGGGGGATTTGACAGCACAACTCTTCTTT
v_gene: TRDV1; abundance: NA; len: 25; j_gene: TRDJ1; d_gene: TRDD3; CDR3aa: CALGDWPSSVLNWGIRVGKPYKLIF; CDR3nt: TGTGCTCTTGGGGATTGGCCTTCTTCTGTCCTGAACTGGGGGATACGCGTCGGTAAGCCGTATAAACTCATCTTT
v_gene: TRDV2; abundance: NA; len: 19; j_gene: TRDJ3; d_gene: TRDD3; CDR3aa: CARDPLLGDTNWDTRQMFF; CDR3nt: TGTGCCCGTGACCCTTTACTGGGGGATACGAACTGGGACACCCGACAGATGTTTTTC
v_gene: TRDV2; abundance: few; len: 20; j_gene: TRDJ3; d_gene: TRDD3; CDR3aa: CACDTGWGTGSSWDTRQMFF; CDR3nt: TGTGCCTGTGACACCGGATGGGGGACGGGAAGCTCCTGGGACACCCGACAGATGTTTTTC
v_gene: TRDV1; abundance: once; len: 17; j_gene: TRDJ2; d_gene: TRDD3; CDR3aa: CALGARTGGYVGAQLFF; CDR3nt: TGTGCTCTTGGGGCGAGGACTGGGGGATACGTGGGAGCACAACTCTTCTTT
v_gene: TRDV1; abundance: medium-sized; len: 19; j_gene: TRDJ1; d_gene: NA; CDR3aa: CALGEGPTPLGTTTDKLIF; CDR3nt: TGTGCTCTTGGGGAAGGGCCTACACCCCTGGGGACCACGACCGATAAACTCATCTTT
v_gene: TRDV2; abundance: NA; len: 19; j_gene: TRDJ3; d_gene: TRDD3; CDR3aa: CACDTGGYHQSWGTRQMFF; CDR3nt: TGTGCCTGTGACACTGGGGGATACCATCAGTCCTGGGGCACCCGACAGATGTTTTTC
v_gene: TRDV2; abundance: medium-sized; len: 14; j_gene: TRDJ2; d_gene: TRDD3; CDR3aa: CACDTWGTTAQLFF; CDR3nt: TGTGCCTGTGACACCTGGGGGACGACAGCACAACTCTTCTTT
v_gene: TRDV2; abundance: few; len: 19; j_gene: TRDJ3; d_gene: TRDD3; CDR3aa: CACAKYWGIEAWDTRQMFF; CDR3nt: TGTGCCTGTGCTAAATACTGGGGGATAGAAGCCTGGGACACCCGACAGATGTTTTTC
v_gene: TRDV2; abundance: few; len: 23; j_gene: TRDJ1; d_gene: NA; CDR3aa: CACDTYLVLRDLGGRPTTDKLIF; CDR3nt: TGTGCCTGTGACACCTATCTAGTTCTACGTGATCTCGGTGGAAGGCCCACCACCGATAAACTCATCTTT
v_gene: TRDV1; abundance: few; len: 26; j_gene: TRDJ1; d_gene: TRDD3; CDR3aa: CALGEPYRGGTSYPYWGITWADKLIF; CDR3nt: TGTGCTCTTGGGGAACCGTATCGGGGGGGGACTTCCTACCCGTACTGGGGGATTACTTGGGCCGATAAACTCATCTTT
v_gene: TRDV2; abundance: NA; len: 18; j_gene: TRDJ1; d_gene: TRDD3; CDR3aa: CACDTELGEGKNTDKLIF; CDR3nt: TGTGCCTGTGACACCGAACTGGGGGAGGGAAAGAACACCGATAAACTCATCTTT
v_gene: TRDV1; abundance: NA; len: 18; j_gene: TRDJ1; d_gene: TRDD2; CDR3aa: CALGEGLPSGLYTDKLIF; CDR3nt: TGTGCTCTTGGGGAAGGCCTTCCTAGCGGGCTTTACACCGATAAACTCATCTTT
v_gene: TRDV2; abundance: medium-sized; len: 15; j_gene: TRDJ2; d_gene: NA; CDR3aa: CACDSLTGLTAQLFF; CDR3nt: TGTGCCTGTGATTCCCTTACTGGATTGACAGCACAACTCTTCTTT
v_gene: TRDV1; abundance: medium-sized; len: 21; j_gene: TRDJ1; d_gene: TRDD3; CDR3aa: CALGATSSNLLGDTRTDKLIF; CDR3nt: TGTGCTCTTGGGGCTACTTCCTCAAATCTACTGGGGGATACGCGCACCGATAAACTCATCTTT